This T cell receptor beta chain was identified during a study of long-term antiretroviral therapy in people with HIV. Survey level was the resolution at which the v3.0 immunoSEQ assay ran. Repertoires were generated with immunoSEQ multiplex PCR, while TCRdb's copy carries only in-frame clones and drops some. The table has tens of thousands of clones, about 96% seen once. The CDR3 runs to 14 residues. Germline V gives CDR1 SGHTA, CDR2 FQGNSA. V was pared by 5 bases and J by 0 bases, with 7 bases between. From each donor, at least one pre-ART PBMC sample and at least two post-ART PBMC samples were obtained. Participants with HIV, all of them, were treated in the United States. About this clone: What it binds is unknown.

Study-wide results and limits: Post-ART samples showed increased diversity that remained below transplant donor control levels. Someone took the blood between about 2004 and 2017, maybe while older ART regimens were in use.

V gene TRBV7-2 combines with J gene TRBJ1-4, with unresolved D. This clonotype was obtained from a man under 40 with HIV. The sequencing used unsorted PBMCs, collected 6 to 6.5 years after starting antiretroviral therapy. CDR3 loop: CASSRSTTNEKLFF. The DNA for the CDR3 is TGTGCCAGCAGCCGGTCCACAACTAATGAAAAACTGTTTTTT.